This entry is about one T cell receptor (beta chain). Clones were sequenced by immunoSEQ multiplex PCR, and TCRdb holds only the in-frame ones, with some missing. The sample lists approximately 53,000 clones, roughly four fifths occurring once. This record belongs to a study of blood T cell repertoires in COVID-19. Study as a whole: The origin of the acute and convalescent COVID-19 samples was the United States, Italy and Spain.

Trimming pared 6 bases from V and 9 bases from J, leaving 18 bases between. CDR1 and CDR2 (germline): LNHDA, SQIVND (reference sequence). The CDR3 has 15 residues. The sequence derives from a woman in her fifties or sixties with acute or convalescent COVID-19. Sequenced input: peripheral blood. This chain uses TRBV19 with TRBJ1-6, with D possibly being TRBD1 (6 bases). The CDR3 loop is CASRGQSVGASPLHF. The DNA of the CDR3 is TGTGCCAGTAGAGGACAGTCAGTAGGGGCTTCACCCCTCCACTTT.